The rows below give T cell receptor beta chains drawn from one sample of a study of blood T cells in healthy people across ages. TCRdb called the 5' RACE reads again in MiXCR, with one record for every CDR3 protein. The sample has some 930,000 distinct CDR3 sequences, about 28% seen once. These same records also appear under a second study, on T cells of mothers and their children.

The sequenced material came from blood. Source of these receptors: a woman aged 40 to 50 in good health. The CDR3 runs from the conserved cysteine through the conserved F or W. The D gene is left open where the match is weak. Some rows mark clone size as missing; the rest say once, few, many or name a class of expanded clone.

abundance: many
d_gene: .
j_gene: TRBJ1-2
v_gene: TRBV25-1
CDR3nt: TGTGCCAGCAGTGAAGGGGGTGGCTACACCTTC
CDR3aa: CASSEGGGYTF

abundance: .
d_gene: .
j_gene: TRBJ1-2
v_gene: TRBV20-1
CDR3nt: TGCAGTGCTAGGGACATCGCTAACTATGGCTACACCTTC
CDR3aa: CSARDIANYGYTF

abundance: .
d_gene: .
j_gene: TRBJ2-3
v_gene: TRBV10-3
CDR3nt: TGTGCCATCAGTGAGTCGGGCAGAAAAGGGGCCGGATACACAGATACGCAGTATTTT
CDR3aa: CAISESGRKGAGYTDTQYF

abundance: .
d_gene: .
j_gene: TRBJ1-2
v_gene: TRBV6-6
CDR3nt: TGTGCCAGCAGCGGATCCACGGTGGCAGGGAACGGCTACACCTTC
CDR3aa: CASSGSTVAGNGYTF

abundance: many
d_gene: .
j_gene: TRBJ2-7
v_gene: TRBV6-1
CDR3nt: TGTGCCAGTGACGGGGGGCCCTACGAGCAGTACTTC
CDR3aa: CASDGGPYEQYF

abundance: .
d_gene: .
j_gene: TRBJ1-1
v_gene: TRBV12-3/TRBV12-4
CDR3nt: TGTGCCAGCAGTTTATGGGGATTGTCTGAAGCTTTCTTT
CDR3aa: CASSLWGLSEAFF

abundance: many
d_gene: .
j_gene: TRBJ1-2
v_gene: TRBV28
CDR3nt: TGTGCCAGCAGTAATCGCCTTGATCGGGTTCCGGGCTACACCTTC
CDR3aa: CASSNRLDRVPGYTF

abundance: .
d_gene: .
j_gene: TRBJ2-7
v_gene: TRBV5-5
CDR3nt: TGTGCCGGCAGTCTAAGTCCGAAGGGCGAGTTCGAGCAGTACTTC
CDR3aa: CAGSLSPKGEFEQYF

abundance: few
d_gene: .
j_gene: TRBJ1-6
v_gene: TRBV12-3/TRBV12-4
CDR3nt: TGTGCCAGCAGCCGGAATTCACCCCTCCACTTT
CDR3aa: CASSRNSPLHF

abundance: few
d_gene: .
j_gene: TRBJ1-5
v_gene: TRBV12-3/TRBV12-4
CDR3nt: TGTGCCAGCAGCAACCGCAAGGGGCCCGACCAGCCCCAGCATTTT
CDR3aa: CASSNRKGPDQPQHF

abundance: few
d_gene: .
j_gene: TRBJ1-4
v_gene: TRBV12-3/TRBV12-4
CDR3nt: TGTGCCAGCAGTTTGGGTTGGAGTGAAAAACTGTTTTTT
CDR3aa: CASSLGWSEKLFF

abundance: .
d_gene: .
j_gene: TRBJ1-5
v_gene: TRBV20-1
CDR3nt: TGCAGTGCTAGACAGGCAGACAAGCCCAATCAGCCCCAGCATTTT
CDR3aa: CSARQADKPNQPQHF

abundance: .
d_gene: .
j_gene: TRBJ2-3
v_gene: TRBV24-1
CDR3nt: TGTGCCACCAGTGATAGCAGGGAAGCAGATACGCAGTATTTT
CDR3aa: CATSDSREADTQYF

abundance: .
d_gene: .
j_gene: TRBJ1-2
v_gene: TRBV7-2
CDR3nt: TGTGCCAGCGGCCAGAGCTATGGCTACACCTTC
CDR3aa: CASGQSYGYTF

abundance: few
d_gene: TRBD2
j_gene: TRBJ2-1
v_gene: TRBV5-1
CDR3nt: TGCGCCAGCAGCTCCGGGACTAGCGGGGACGGGTACAATGAGCAGTTCTTC
CDR3aa: CASSSGTSGDGYNEQFF

abundance: .
d_gene: TRBD1
j_gene: TRBJ1-5
v_gene: TRBV24-1
CDR3nt: TGTGCCACCTCGGGACAGCCCAATCAGCCCCAGCATTTT
CDR3aa: CATSGQPNQPQHF

abundance: few
d_gene: TRBD2
j_gene: TRBJ2-1
v_gene: TRBV28
CDR3nt: TGTGCCAGCGGGAAAGCGGGGGGGCCCAATGAGCAGTTCTTC
CDR3aa: CASGKAGGPNEQFF

abundance: .
d_gene: TRBD1
j_gene: TRBJ2-1
v_gene: TRBV12-3/TRBV12-4
CDR3nt: TGTGCCAGCACCTGGACAGGAAGGCCTTTCAATGAGCAGTTCTTC
CDR3aa: CASTWTGRPFNEQFF

abundance: many
d_gene: .
j_gene: TRBJ2-5
v_gene: TRBV27
CDR3nt: TGTGCCAGCAGTTTCCGACACCAAGAGACCCAGTACTTC
CDR3aa: CASSFRHQETQYF

abundance: .
d_gene: TRBD1
j_gene: TRBJ2-5
v_gene: TRBV5-1
CDR3nt: TGCGCCAGCAGCCAACAGGGGGAAGAGACCCAGTACTTC
CDR3aa: CASSQQGEETQYF

abundance: few
d_gene: TRBD1
j_gene: TRBJ1-1
v_gene: TRBV12-3/TRBV12-4
CDR3nt: TGTGCCAGCAGGTTAAACAGGGGAAACACTGAAGCTTTCTTT
CDR3aa: CASRLNRGNTEAFF

abundance: few
d_gene: .
j_gene: TRBJ2-7
v_gene: TRBV20-1
CDR3nt: TGCAGTGCCATCCGGCGCTCCTACGAGCAGTACTTC
CDR3aa: CSAIRRSYEQYF

abundance: many
d_gene: .
j_gene: TRBJ2-5
v_gene: TRBV10-2
CDR3nt: TGCGCCAGCACCGACCGCCGGGGGTCCCAAGAGACCCAGTACTTC
CDR3aa: CASTDRRGSQETQYF

abundance: .
d_gene: TRBD1
j_gene: TRBJ1-1
v_gene: TRBV15
CDR3nt: TGTGCCACCAGCAGGGGGACAGGGATGAACACTGAAGCTTTCTTT
CDR3aa: CATSRGTGMNTEAFF

abundance: .
d_gene: .
j_gene: TRBJ2-1
v_gene: TRBV11-3
CDR3nt: TGTGCCAGCAGTCCTAACTGGAGGGAAGAGACCCAGTTCTTC
CDR3aa: CASSPNWREETQFF

abundance: .
d_gene: .
j_gene: TRBJ2-7
v_gene: TRBV6-6
CDR3nt: TGTGCCAGCAGTTACTCCCCGGGCGAAGGGCAGTACTTC
CDR3aa: CASSYSPGEGQYF

abundance: .
d_gene: .
j_gene: TRBJ2-4
v_gene: TRBV19
CDR3nt: TGTGCCAGTAGTATACCAGGGGTTAACAGCATTCAGTACTTC
CDR3aa: CASSIPGVNSIQYF

abundance: many
d_gene: .
j_gene: TRBJ2-5
v_gene: TRBV5-1
CDR3nt: TGCGCCAGCAGCTTGGCCCAATACGGAGAGACCCAGTACTTC
CDR3aa: CASSLAQYGETQYF

abundance: .
d_gene: .
j_gene: TRBJ2-7
v_gene: TRBV7-9
CDR3nt: TGTGCCAGCAGCCCTAAACTTAGACTCGGCCACGAGCAGTACTTC
CDR3aa: CASSPKLRLGHEQYF

abundance: many
d_gene: .
j_gene: TRBJ2-3
v_gene: TRBV3-1
CDR3nt: TGTGCCAGCAGCCAAGATCTAAGACAGGCAGATACGCAGTATTTT
CDR3aa: CASSQDLRQADTQYF

abundance: few
d_gene: .
j_gene: TRBJ1-5
v_gene: TRBV19
CDR3nt: TGTGCCAGCAACAGGGATGGGAGCAATCAGCCCCAGCATTTT
CDR3aa: CASNRDGSNQPQHF

abundance: .
d_gene: TRBD1
j_gene: TRBJ2-7
v_gene: TRBV5-1
CDR3nt: TGCGCCAGCTTTGACTTACAGGGGGGACCTTACGAGCAGTACTTC
CDR3aa: CASFDLQGGPYEQYF

abundance: .
d_gene: .
j_gene: TRBJ1-4
v_gene: TRBV9
CDR3nt: TGTGCCAGCAGCGGAGGAGGGAGTGGGGAAAAACTGTTTTTT
CDR3aa: CASSGGGSGEKLFF

abundance: .
d_gene: .
j_gene: TRBJ1-1
v_gene: TRBV11-2
CDR3nt: TGTGCCAGCAGCACCAGTCTGGGAATGAACACTGAAGCTTTCTTT
CDR3aa: CASSTSLGMNTEAFF

abundance: once
d_gene: TRBD2
j_gene: TRBJ2-1
v_gene: TRBV12-3/TRBV12-4
CDR3nt: TGTGCCAGCAGTTTCGGGGGGGTTACCGTGCAGTTCTTC
CDR3aa: CASSFGGVTVQFF

abundance: .
d_gene: .
j_gene: TRBJ1-5
v_gene: TRBV7-9
CDR3nt: TGTGCCAGCAGCCCAAGTCCGGGTCAGCCCCAGCATTTT
CDR3aa: CASSPSPGQPQHF

abundance: many
d_gene: .
j_gene: TRBJ2-5
v_gene: TRBV5-1
CDR3nt: TGCGCCAGCAGCTTGGATGTTCGCCAAGAGACCCAGTACTTC
CDR3aa: CASSLDVRQETQYF

abundance: few
d_gene: .
j_gene: TRBJ2-5
v_gene: TRBV5-5
CDR3nt: TGTGCCAGCACCCCCCTGGTAGCCCAAGAGACCCAGTACTTC
CDR3aa: CASTPLVAQETQYF

abundance: many
d_gene: TRBD1
j_gene: TRBJ1-1
v_gene: TRBV12-3/TRBV12-4
CDR3nt: TGTGCCAGCAGTCCTGACAGGGGCTGGAACACTGAAGCTTTCTTT
CDR3aa: CASSPDRGWNTEAFF

abundance: .
d_gene: .
j_gene: TRBJ2-1
v_gene: TRBV19
CDR3nt: TGTGCCAGTAGTCCGTCTTTGGTCATCGAGCAGTTCTTC
CDR3aa: CASSPSLVIEQFF

abundance: few
d_gene: .
j_gene: TRBJ2-1
v_gene: TRBV12-3/TRBV12-4
CDR3nt: TGTGCCAGTACCCAGGTCCCGTTTAACAATGAGCAGTTCTTC
CDR3aa: CASTQVPFNNEQFF

abundance: few
d_gene: .
j_gene: TRBJ2-1
v_gene: TRBV24-1
CDR3nt: TGTGCCACCAGTGATTTGGTGAAGGCTAGCTGTAATGAGCAGTTCTTC
CDR3aa: CATSDLVKASCNEQFF